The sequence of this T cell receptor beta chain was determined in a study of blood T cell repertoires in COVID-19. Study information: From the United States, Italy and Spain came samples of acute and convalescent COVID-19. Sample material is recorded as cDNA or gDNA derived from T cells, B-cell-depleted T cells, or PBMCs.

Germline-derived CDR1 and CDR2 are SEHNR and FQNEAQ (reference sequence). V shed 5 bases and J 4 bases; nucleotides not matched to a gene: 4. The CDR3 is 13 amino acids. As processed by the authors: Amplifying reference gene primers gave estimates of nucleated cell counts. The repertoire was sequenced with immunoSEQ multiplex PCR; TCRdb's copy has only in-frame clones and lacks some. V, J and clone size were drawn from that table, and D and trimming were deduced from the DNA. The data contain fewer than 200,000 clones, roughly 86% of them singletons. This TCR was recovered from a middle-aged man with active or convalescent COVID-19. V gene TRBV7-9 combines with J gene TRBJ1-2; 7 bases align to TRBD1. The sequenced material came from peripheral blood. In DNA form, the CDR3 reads TGTGCCAGCAGCCAGGGACAGTTCTATGGCTACACCTTC. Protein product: CASSQGQFYGYTF.